The rows below give T cell receptor beta chains drawn from one sample of a study of blood T cell repertoires in COVID-19. The repertoire was sequenced with immunoSEQ multiplex PCR; TCRdb's copy has only in-frame clones and lacks some. The sample carries 100,000 to 150,000 clones, 75% to 90% recorded once. Sequenced material: peripheral blood. Every receptor here comes from a man aged 55 to 69 with COVID-19, enrolled during active disease. CDR3s include the opening cysteine and the closing phenylalanine or tryptophan. Fields, in order: CDR3 length, V gene, D gene, clone size, J gene, CDR3 protein, CDR3 DNA. A D gene is named only where the DNA matches it firmly. Part of the rows lack a size; the others show once, few, many or a class for expanded clones.

cdr3_length: 17; v_call: TRBV10-3; d_call: TRBD2; clone_size: -; j_call: TRBJ2-2; cdr3_aa: CAISDGSGGGNTGELFF; cdr3_nt: TGTGCCATCAGTGATGGGTCTGGCGGGGGGAACACCGGGGAGCTGTTTTTT
cdr3_length: 14; v_call: TRBV15; d_call: -; clone_size: -; j_call: TRBJ1-5; cdr3_aa: CATSRDRGNQPQHF; cdr3_nt: TGTGCCACCAGCAGAGACAGGGGTAATCAGCCCCAGCATTTT
cdr3_length: 14; v_call: TRBV6-5; d_call: -; clone_size: -; j_call: TRBJ1-1; cdr3_aa: CASRDAAPGTEAFF; cdr3_nt: TGTGCCAGCAGAGACGCCGCGCCCGGGACTGAAGCTTTCTTT
cdr3_length: 17; v_call: TRBV6-2/TRBV6-3; d_call: TRBD1; clone_size: -; j_call: TRBJ1-6; cdr3_aa: CASSYETGANYNSPLHF; cdr3_nt: TGTGCCAGCAGTTACGAGACAGGGGCCAACTATAATTCACCCCTCCACTTT
cdr3_length: 15; v_call: TRBV7-9; d_call: TRBD1; clone_size: -; j_call: TRBJ2-7; cdr3_aa: CASSLGTGKTYEQYF; cdr3_nt: TGTGCCAGCAGCTTAGGGACAGGGAAGACCTACGAGCAGTACTTC
cdr3_length: 15; v_call: TRBV3-1/TRBV3-2; d_call: -; clone_size: -; j_call: TRBJ2-3; cdr3_aa: CASSQRDLPTDTQYF; cdr3_nt: TGTGCCAGCAGCCAAAGGGACTTACCCACAGATACGCAGTATTTT
cdr3_length: 14; v_call: TRBV7-2; d_call: -; clone_size: -; j_call: TRBJ1-1; cdr3_aa: CASSFFSGQAEAFF; cdr3_nt: TGTGCCAGCAGCTTTTTTTCCGGCCAGGCTGAAGCTTTCTTT
cdr3_length: 13; v_call: TRBV2; d_call: -; clone_size: -; j_call: TRBJ1-2; cdr3_aa: CASSDLVNYGYTF; cdr3_nt: TGTGCCAGCAGTGATCTCGTAAACTATGGCTACACCTTC
cdr3_length: 12; v_call: TRBV7-8; d_call: -; clone_size: -; j_call: TRBJ1-1; cdr3_aa: CASSFGDTEAFF; cdr3_nt: TGTGCCAGCAGCTTCGGGGACACTGAAGCTTTCTTT
cdr3_length: 17; v_call: TRBV9; d_call: -; clone_size: -; j_call: TRBJ1-1; cdr3_aa: CASSVGGEEGRNTEAFF; cdr3_nt: TGTGCCAGCAGCGTAGGAGGGGAGGAGGGACGGAACACTGAAGCTTTCTTT
cdr3_length: 15; v_call: TRBV29-1; d_call: -; clone_size: once; j_call: TRBJ2-3; cdr3_aa: CSDEDFTLGTDTQYF; cdr3_nt: TGCAGCGACGAGGATTTTACCCTTGGCACAGATACGCAGTATTTT
cdr3_length: 13; v_call: TRBV7-8; d_call: -; clone_size: -; j_call: TRBJ2-3; cdr3_aa: CASSQDIKDTQYF; cdr3_nt: TGTGCCAGCAGCCAGGACATTAAAGATACGCAGTATTTT
cdr3_length: 15; v_call: TRBV16; d_call: TRBD1; clone_size: -; j_call: TRBJ2-3; cdr3_aa: CASSHTGGSTDTQYF; cdr3_nt: TGTGCCAGCAGCCATACAGGGGGATCCACAGATACGCAGTATTTT
cdr3_length: 13; v_call: TRBV10-1; d_call: TRBD1; clone_size: -; j_call: TRBJ2-7; cdr3_aa: CASSRDRDPEQYF; cdr3_nt: TGCGCCAGCAGCCGGGACAGGGACCCCGAGCAGTACTTC
cdr3_length: 13; v_call: TRBV12-3/TRBV12-4; d_call: -; clone_size: once; j_call: TRBJ1-1; cdr3_aa: CASSLGQGSEAFF; cdr3_nt: TGTGCCAGCAGTTTAGGCCAGGGTTCAGAAGCTTTCTTT
cdr3_length: 13; v_call: TRBV18; d_call: TRBD1; clone_size: -; j_call: TRBJ1-1; cdr3_aa: CASSPAGGTEAFF; cdr3_nt: TGTGCCAGCTCACCGGCAGGGGGCACTGAAGCTTTCTTT
cdr3_length: 14; v_call: TRBV19; d_call: TRBD1; clone_size: -; j_call: TRBJ1-2; cdr3_aa: CASSTTGAVYGYTF; cdr3_nt: TGTGCCAGTAGTACAACAGGGGCAGTCTATGGCTACACCTTC
cdr3_length: 15; v_call: TRBV5-1; d_call: -; clone_size: -; j_call: TRBJ1-4; cdr3_aa: CASSLEGLINEKLFF; cdr3_nt: TGCGCCAGCAGCTTGGAGGGGTTAATCAATGAAAAACTGTTTTTT
cdr3_length: 13; v_call: TRBV12-3/TRBV12-4; d_call: TRBD1; clone_size: -; j_call: TRBJ2-1; cdr3_aa: CASSLDRGDEQFF; cdr3_nt: TGTGCCAGCAGCCTGGACAGGGGGGATGAGCAGTTCTTC
cdr3_length: 16; v_call: TRBV27; d_call: TRBD1; clone_size: once; j_call: TRBJ1-2; cdr3_aa: CASSLLGTGYNYGYTF; cdr3_nt: TGTGCCAGCAGTTTGCTCGGGACAGGGTATAACTATGGCTACACCTTC
cdr3_length: 15; v_call: TRBV30; d_call: TRBD1; clone_size: -; j_call: TRBJ2-1; cdr3_aa: CAWSVKSGGLNEQFF; cdr3_nt: TGTGCCTGGAGTGTGAAGTCAGGGGGCTTGAATGAGCAGTTCTTC
cdr3_length: 15; v_call: TRBV10-3; d_call: -; clone_size: -; j_call: TRBJ1-2; cdr3_aa: CAISESGAGNYGYTF; cdr3_nt: TGTGCCATCAGTGAGTCTGGGGCAGGTAACTATGGCTACACCTTC
cdr3_length: 17; v_call: TRBV6-2/TRBV6-3; d_call: -; clone_size: -; j_call: TRBJ1-5; cdr3_aa: CASSYSIPGMGDQPQHF; cdr3_nt: TGTGCCAGCAGTTACTCGATTCCAGGGATGGGCGATCAGCCCCAGCATTTT
cdr3_length: 13; v_call: TRBV29-1; d_call: -; clone_size: once; j_call: TRBJ1-3; cdr3_aa: CSVEGGPGNTIYF; cdr3_nt: TGCAGCGTTGAAGGGGGGCCTGGAAACACCATATATTTT
cdr3_length: 14; v_call: TRBV1; d_call: -; clone_size: -; j_call: TRBJ2-1; cdr3_aa: CTSSQLTSANEQFF; cdr3_nt: TGCACCAGCAGCCAGTTAACTAGCGCCAATGAGCAGTTCTTC
cdr3_length: 13; v_call: TRBV15; d_call: -; clone_size: -; j_call: TRBJ2-1; cdr3_aa: CATSRSVGDGQFF; cdr3_nt: TGTGCCACCAGCCGATCGGTCGGGGATGGGCAGTTCTTC
cdr3_length: 16; v_call: TRBV5-1; d_call: -; clone_size: -; j_call: TRBJ2-7; cdr3_aa: CASSLAGDPGADEQYF; cdr3_nt: TGCGCCAGCAGCCTAGCCGGTGATCCCGGTGCGGACGAGCAGTACTTC
cdr3_length: 13; v_call: TRBV28; d_call: TRBD1; clone_size: -; j_call: TRBJ2-7; cdr3_aa: CASSLRTGYEQYF; cdr3_nt: TGTGCCAGCAGTTTACGGACAGGCTACGAGCAGTACTTC
cdr3_length: 14; v_call: TRBV28; d_call: -; clone_size: few; j_call: TRBJ1-2; cdr3_aa: CASRLSGTRYGYTF; cdr3_nt: TGTGCCAGCAGACTATCCGGGACACGATATGGCTACACCTTC
cdr3_length: 14; v_call: TRBV7-9; d_call: -; clone_size: -; j_call: TRBJ1-1; cdr3_aa: CASSPRTANTEAFF; cdr3_nt: TGTGCCAGCAGCCCCCGGACAGCGAACACTGAAGCTTTCTTT
cdr3_length: 15; v_call: TRBV5-1; d_call: TRBD1; clone_size: -; j_call: TRBJ2-3; cdr3_aa: CASSPGQGSTDTQYF; cdr3_nt: TGCGCCAGCAGCCCAGGACAGGGGTCCACAGATACGCAGTATTTT
cdr3_length: 14; v_call: TRBV19; d_call: -; clone_size: -; j_call: TRBJ2-3; cdr3_aa: CASSIEGTTDTQYF; cdr3_nt: TGTGCCAGTAGTATAGAGGGCACCACAGATACGCAGTATTTT
cdr3_length: 14; v_call: TRBV7-8; d_call: TRBD1; clone_size: -; j_call: TRBJ1-1; cdr3_aa: CASSPRDSNTEAFF; cdr3_nt: TGTGCCAGCAGCCCACGGGACAGTAACACTGAAGCTTTCTTT
cdr3_length: 16; v_call: TRBV6-1; d_call: TRBD1; clone_size: -; j_call: TRBJ1-2; cdr3_aa: CASSEPGAGGYYGYTF; cdr3_nt: TGTGCCAGCAGTGAACCTGGGGCAGGGGGCTACTATGGCTACACCTTC
cdr3_length: 14; v_call: TRBV6-5; d_call: -; clone_size: -; j_call: TRBJ1-1; cdr3_aa: CASSTHGGVAEAFF; cdr3_nt: TGTGCCAGCAGTACCCACGGAGGGGTGGCTGAAGCTTTCTTT
cdr3_length: 15; v_call: TRBV6-5; d_call: TRBD1; clone_size: -; j_call: TRBJ1-5; cdr3_aa: CASSPDRASNQPQHF; cdr3_nt: TGTGCCAGCAGTCCGGACAGGGCTAGCAATCAGCCCCAGCATTTT
cdr3_length: 15; v_call: TRBV25-1; d_call: -; clone_size: -; j_call: TRBJ2-7; cdr3_aa: CASSEGRQGGYEQYF; cdr3_nt: TGTGCCAGCAGTGAGGGGAGACAGGGAGGTTACGAGCAGTACTTC
cdr3_length: 13; v_call: TRBV7-9; d_call: -; clone_size: -; j_call: TRBJ1-1; cdr3_aa: CASSSGWGTEAFF; cdr3_nt: TGTGCCAGCAGCTCAGGGTGGGGCACTGAAGCTTTCTTT
cdr3_length: 16; v_call: TRBV28; d_call: TRBD1; clone_size: -; j_call: TRBJ2-4; cdr3_aa: CASSSGTEEGKNIQYF; cdr3_nt: TGTGCCAGCAGTTCCGGGACAGAAGAAGGCAAAAACATTCAGTACTTC
cdr3_length: 12; v_call: TRBV10-2; d_call: TRBD1; clone_size: -; j_call: TRBJ1-1; cdr3_aa: CASRTGGTSAFF; cdr3_nt: TGCGCCAGCCGGACAGGGGGCACTTCGGCTTTCTTT
cdr3_length: 14; v_call: TRBV7-9; d_call: -; clone_size: -; j_call: TRBJ2-7; cdr3_aa: CASSLLSLGYEQYF; cdr3_nt: TGTGCCAGCAGCTTACTTTCTCTCGGGTACGAGCAGTACTTC
cdr3_length: 16; v_call: TRBV28; d_call: -; clone_size: -; j_call: TRBJ1-3; cdr3_aa: CASSSPSYPTGNTIYF; cdr3_nt: TGTGCCAGCAGTTCCCCGTCCTATCCCACTGGAAACACCATATATTTT
cdr3_length: 14; v_call: TRBV6-4; d_call: TRBD2; clone_size: -; j_call: TRBJ2-3; cdr3_aa: CASRALAASDTQYF; cdr3_nt: TGTGCCAGCAGGGCACTAGCGGCATCAGATACGCAGTATTTT
cdr3_length: 15; v_call: TRBV28; d_call: -; clone_size: -; j_call: TRBJ1-2; cdr3_aa: CATLGAFGEGHGYTF; cdr3_nt: TGTGCCACCCTTGGAGCCTTTGGGGAGGGGCATGGCTACACCTTC
cdr3_length: 14; v_call: TRBV28; d_call: -; clone_size: -; j_call: TRBJ2-7; cdr3_aa: CASSFSGSAYEQYF; cdr3_nt: TGTGCCAGCAGTTTTTCAGGGTCGGCCTACGAGCAGTACTTC
cdr3_length: 15; v_call: TRBV14; d_call: -; clone_size: -; j_call: TRBJ1-2; cdr3_aa: CASSLGTPDAGGYTF; cdr3_nt: TGTGCCAGCAGCCTAGGGACTCCAGACGCGGGGGGCTACACCTTC
cdr3_length: 14; v_call: TRBV11-3; d_call: TRBD2; clone_size: -; j_call: TRBJ2-3; cdr3_aa: CASSLGGARDTQYF; cdr3_nt: TGTGCCAGCAGCCTCGGGGGGGCCCGAGATACGCAGTATTTT
cdr3_length: 16; v_call: TRBV28; d_call: TRBD2; clone_size: -; j_call: TRBJ2-2; cdr3_aa: CASSLGLAGGTGELFF; cdr3_nt: TGTGCCAGCAGTTTAGGACTAGCGGGGGGGACCGGGGAGCTGTTTTTT
cdr3_length: 15; v_call: TRBV5-1; d_call: -; clone_size: -; j_call: TRBJ2-1; cdr3_aa: CASSLESGSYNEQFF; cdr3_nt: TGCGCCAGCAGCTTGGAGAGCGGGTCCTACAATGAGCAGTTCTTC
cdr3_length: 15; v_call: TRBV27; d_call: -; clone_size: -; j_call: TRBJ2-1; cdr3_aa: CASSLSFLASYEQFF; cdr3_nt: TGTGCCAGCAGTTTATCGTTCCTAGCCTCCTATGAGCAGTTCTTC
cdr3_length: 14; v_call: TRBV7-2; d_call: -; clone_size: few; j_call: TRBJ2-6; cdr3_aa: CASSLSAGANVLTF; cdr3_nt: TGTGCCAGCAGCTTATCCGCTGGGGCCAACGTCCTGACTTTC
cdr3_length: 13; v_call: TRBV6-5; d_call: -; clone_size: -; j_call: TRBJ2-7; cdr3_aa: CASSYGTGYEQYF; cdr3_nt: TGTGCCAGCAGTTACGGCACAGGTTACGAGCAGTACTTC